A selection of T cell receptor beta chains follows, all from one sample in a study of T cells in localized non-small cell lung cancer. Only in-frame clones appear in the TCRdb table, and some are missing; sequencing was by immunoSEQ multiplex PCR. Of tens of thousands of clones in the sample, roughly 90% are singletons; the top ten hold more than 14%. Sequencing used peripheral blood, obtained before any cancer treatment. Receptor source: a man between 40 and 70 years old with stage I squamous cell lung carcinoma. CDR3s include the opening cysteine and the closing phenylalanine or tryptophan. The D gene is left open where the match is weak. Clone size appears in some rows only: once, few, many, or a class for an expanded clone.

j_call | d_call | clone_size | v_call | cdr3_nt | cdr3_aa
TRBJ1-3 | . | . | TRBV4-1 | TGCGCCAGCAGCCAAACAAGCAGCCCGGGAAACACCATATATTTT | CASSQTSSPGNTIYF
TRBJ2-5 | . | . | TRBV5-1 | TGCGCCAGCAGCTTGGGGCACCGGCGGGAGACCCAGTACTTC | CASSLGHRRETQYF
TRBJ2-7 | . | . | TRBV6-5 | TGTGCCAGCAGTTATGAGCCGAGGAACTACGAGCAGTACTTC | CASSYEPRNYEQYF
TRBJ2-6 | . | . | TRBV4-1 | TGCGCCAGCAGCCAAGATGGGACAAGCTCTGGGGCCAACGTCCTGACTTTC | CASSQDGTSSGANVLTF
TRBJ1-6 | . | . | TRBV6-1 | TGTGCCAGCAGTGAGTGGGGGGGGATTCCAACCCTCCACTTT | CASSEWGGIPTLHF
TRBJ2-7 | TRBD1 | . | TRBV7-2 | TGTGCCAGCAGAATGGGGACAGGGGGTGCTCCTAGCTCCTACGAGCAGTACTTC | CASRMGTGGAPSSYEQYF
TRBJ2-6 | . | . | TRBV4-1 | TGCGCCAGCAGCCAACAAGTGGACAGACCCTCTAGGGCCAACGTCCTGACTTTC | CASSQQVDRPSRANVLTF
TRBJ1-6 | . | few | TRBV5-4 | TGTGCCAGCAGCTTGGCAGGGACGTTCAATTCACCCCTCCACTTT | CASSLAGTFNSPLHF
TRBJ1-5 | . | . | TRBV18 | TGTGCCAGCTCACAGGGGAGCAATCAGCCCCAGCATTTT | CASSQGSNQPQHF
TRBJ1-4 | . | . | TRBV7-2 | TGTGCCAGCAGCTTAAATGGGGGTACCGGTGAAAAACTGTTTTTT | CASSLNGGTGEKLFF
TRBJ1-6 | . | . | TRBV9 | TGTGCCAGCAGCGTAGAAAGTCAGGGTGCTTCACCCCTCCACTTT | CASSVESQGASPLHF
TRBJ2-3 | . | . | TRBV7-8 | TGTGCCAGCAGCTCCCACAGGGTGCGGACAGATACGCAGTATTTT | CASSSHRVRTDTQYF
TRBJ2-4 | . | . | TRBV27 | TGTGCCAGCATCCGGGATAATGACGACATTCAGTACTTC | CASIRDNDDIQYF
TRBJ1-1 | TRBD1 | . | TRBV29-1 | TGCAGCGTCGCCCCCACAGGGGGCACTGAAGCTTTCTTT | CSVAPTGGTEAFF
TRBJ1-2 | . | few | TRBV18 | TGTGCCAGCTCACCACCCTCGGCAGGGAGAAGCGGTGGCTACACCTTC | CASSPPSAGRSGGYTF
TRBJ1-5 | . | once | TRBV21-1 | TGTGCCAGCCAAGGGGGGACTAGCAATCAGCCCCAGCATTTT | CASQGGTSNQPQHF
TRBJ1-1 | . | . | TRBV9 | TGTGCCAGCAGCGTATCCGGGGGGTATAACACTGAAGCTTTCTTT | CASSVSGGYNTEAFF
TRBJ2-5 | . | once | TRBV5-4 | TGTGCCAGCAGCACAGGCGGATCAATGGAGACCCAGTACTTC | CASSTGGSMETQYF
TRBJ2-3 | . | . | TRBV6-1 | TGTGCCAGCAGTGTTAGCCCAATCCCCTTCACAGATACGCAGTATTTT | CASSVSPIPFTDTQYF
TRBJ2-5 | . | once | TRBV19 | TGTGCCAGTAGTATAGATCCAGGGGTTGAAGAGACCCAGTACTTC | CASSIDPGVEETQYF
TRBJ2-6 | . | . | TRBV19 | TGTGCCAGTAGTACGAGGGAGGGACAGCTAAGCTCTGGGGCCAACGTCCTGACTTTC | CASSTREGQLSSGANVLTF
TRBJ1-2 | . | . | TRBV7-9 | TGTGCCAGCAGCCCTCCCAGGGGCGGAGGCTATGGCTACACCTTC | CASSPPRGGGYGYTF